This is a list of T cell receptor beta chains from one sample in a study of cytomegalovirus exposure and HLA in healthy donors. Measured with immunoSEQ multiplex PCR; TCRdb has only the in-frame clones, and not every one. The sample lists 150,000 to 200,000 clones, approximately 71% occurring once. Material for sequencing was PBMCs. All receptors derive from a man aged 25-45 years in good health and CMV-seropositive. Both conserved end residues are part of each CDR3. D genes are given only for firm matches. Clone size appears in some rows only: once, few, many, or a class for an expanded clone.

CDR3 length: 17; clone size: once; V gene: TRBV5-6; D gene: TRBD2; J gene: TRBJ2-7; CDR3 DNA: TGTGCCAGCAGCCACGATAGGAGCGGGAGTAGGGCCTACGAGCAGTACTTC; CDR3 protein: CASSHDRSGSRAYEQYF
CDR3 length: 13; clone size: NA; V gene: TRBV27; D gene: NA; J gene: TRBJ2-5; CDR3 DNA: TGTGCCAGCAATCCCCAGGGTGACGAGACCCAGTACTTC; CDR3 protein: CASNPQGDETQYF
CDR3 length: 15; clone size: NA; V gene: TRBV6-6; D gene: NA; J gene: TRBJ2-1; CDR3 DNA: TGTGCCAGCAGGCAAAACTCGGAGGCCTACAATGAGCAGTTCTTC; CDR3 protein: CASRQNSEAYNEQFF
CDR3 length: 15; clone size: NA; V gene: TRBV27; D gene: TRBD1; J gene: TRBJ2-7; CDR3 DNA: TGTGCCAGCAGACCCCTGCAGGGGGCCTCCTACGAGCAGTACTTC; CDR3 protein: CASRPLQGASYEQYF
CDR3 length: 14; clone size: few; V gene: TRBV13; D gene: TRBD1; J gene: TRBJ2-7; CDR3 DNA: TGTGCCAGCAGCTCAGGACAGGGGCCGAACGAGCAGTACTTC; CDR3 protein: CASSSGQGPNEQYF
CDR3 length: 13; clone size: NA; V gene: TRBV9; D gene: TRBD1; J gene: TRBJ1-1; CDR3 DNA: TGTGCCAGCAGCCCAGGGGGGTTCGGTGAAGCTTTCTTT; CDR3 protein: CASSPGGFGEAFF
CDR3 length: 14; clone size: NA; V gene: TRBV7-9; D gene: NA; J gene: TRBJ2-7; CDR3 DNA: TGTGCCAGCAGCCCCTGGAAGGACACCTACGAGCAGTACTTC; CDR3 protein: CASSPWKDTYEQYF
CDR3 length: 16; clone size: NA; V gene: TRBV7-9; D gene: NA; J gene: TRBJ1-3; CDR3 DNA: TGTGCCAGCAGCCGGACATTCAATGACGGTGGAAACACCATATATTTT; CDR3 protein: CASSRTFNDGGNTIYF
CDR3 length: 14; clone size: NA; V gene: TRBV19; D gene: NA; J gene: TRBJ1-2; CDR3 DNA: TGTGCCAGTAGAAGCGGGTTCTCTAACTATGGCTACACCTTC; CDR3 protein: CASRSGFSNYGYTF
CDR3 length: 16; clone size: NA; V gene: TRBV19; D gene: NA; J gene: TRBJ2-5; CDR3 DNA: TGTGCCAGTAGTATAATGTGGGGACAATTCCGGGAGACCCAGTACTTC; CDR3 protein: CASSIMWGQFRETQYF
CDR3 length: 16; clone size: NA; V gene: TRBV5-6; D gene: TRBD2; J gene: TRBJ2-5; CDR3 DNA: TGTGCCAGCAGCTTGGCCGGGGGGAATTCCGGGGAGACCCAGTACTTC; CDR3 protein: CASSLAGGNSGETQYF
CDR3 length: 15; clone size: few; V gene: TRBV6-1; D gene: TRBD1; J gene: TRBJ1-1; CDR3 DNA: TGTGCCAGCAGCCCAGAGACCACAGGGGACACTGAAGCTTTCTTT; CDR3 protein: CASSPETTGDTEAFF
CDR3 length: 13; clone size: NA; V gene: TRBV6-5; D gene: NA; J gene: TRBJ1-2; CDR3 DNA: TGTGCCAGCATGCCCTCGGGTCGGCGGGGCTACACCTTC; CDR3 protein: CASMPSGRRGYTF
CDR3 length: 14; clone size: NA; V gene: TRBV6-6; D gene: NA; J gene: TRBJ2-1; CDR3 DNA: TGTGCCAGCAGTTCTATGTCGGGGAGCCATGAGCAGTTCTTC; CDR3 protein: CASSSMSGSHEQFF
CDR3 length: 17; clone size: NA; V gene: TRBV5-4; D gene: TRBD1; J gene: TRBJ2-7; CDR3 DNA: TGTGCCAGCAGCTTGCCGCCTGGCAGGGGGAGCTCCTACGAGCAGTACTTC; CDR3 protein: CASSLPPGRGSSYEQYF
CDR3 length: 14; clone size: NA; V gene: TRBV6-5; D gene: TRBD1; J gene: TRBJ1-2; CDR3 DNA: TGTGCCAGTAAAGTTGGACAGGGAAACTATGGCTACACCTTC; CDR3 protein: CASKVGQGNYGYTF
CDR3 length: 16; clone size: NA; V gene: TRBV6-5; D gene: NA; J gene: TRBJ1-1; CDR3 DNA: TGTGCCAGCAGTTACTCGATAATGGGGGGTGGCACTGAAGCTTTCTTT; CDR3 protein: CASSYSIMGGGTEAFF
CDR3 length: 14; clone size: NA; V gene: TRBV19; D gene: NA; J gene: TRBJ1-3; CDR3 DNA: TGTGCCAGTAGAGGGACTGCCTCTGGAAACACCATATATTTT; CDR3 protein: CASRGTASGNTIYF
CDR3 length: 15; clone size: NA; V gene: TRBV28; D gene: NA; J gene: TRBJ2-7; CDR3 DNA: TGTGCCAGCAGACATAGAGGGCTTTGGTCCTACGAGCAGTACTTC; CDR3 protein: CASRHRGLWSYEQYF
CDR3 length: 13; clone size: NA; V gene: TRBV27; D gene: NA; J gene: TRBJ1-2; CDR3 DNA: TGTGCCAGCAGTTTAGGGGGGTTCTATGGCTACACCTTC; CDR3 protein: CASSLGGFYGYTF
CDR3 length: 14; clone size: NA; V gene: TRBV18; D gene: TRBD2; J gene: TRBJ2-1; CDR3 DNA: TGTGCCAGCTCCCCACAGGGACTAGCGGGAGATCAGTTCTTC; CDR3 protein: CASSPQGLAGDQFF
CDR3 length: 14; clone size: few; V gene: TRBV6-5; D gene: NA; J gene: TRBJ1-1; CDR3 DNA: TGTGCCAGCAGAAAACAGGGCCAGAACACTGAAGCTTTCTTT; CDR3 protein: CASRKQGQNTEAFF
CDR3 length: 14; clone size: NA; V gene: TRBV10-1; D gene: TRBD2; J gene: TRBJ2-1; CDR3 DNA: TGCGCCAGCAGTGCCTCCGGGACTATGTTGGAGCAGTTCTTC; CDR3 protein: CASSASGTMLEQFF
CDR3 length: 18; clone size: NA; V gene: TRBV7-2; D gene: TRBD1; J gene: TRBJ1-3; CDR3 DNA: TGTGCCAGCAGCTTAGCGCCTTGGGGGACAGGGACTGGAAACACCATATATTTT; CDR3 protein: CASSLAPWGTGTGNTIYF
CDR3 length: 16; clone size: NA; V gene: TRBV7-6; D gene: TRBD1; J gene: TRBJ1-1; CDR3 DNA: TGTGCCAGCAGCTTAGTGGGGACAGGGTCGATTACTGAAGCTTTCTTT; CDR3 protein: CASSLVGTGSITEAFF
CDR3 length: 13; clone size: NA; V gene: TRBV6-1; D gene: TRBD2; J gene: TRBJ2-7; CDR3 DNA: TGTGCCAGCACTAGCGGGAGTCGGTACGAGCAGTACTTC; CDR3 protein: CASTSGSRYEQYF
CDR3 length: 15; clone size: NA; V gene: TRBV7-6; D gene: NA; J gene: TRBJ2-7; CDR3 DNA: TGTGCCAGCAGCGACATAGGGAACACAGGGCGCGAGCAGTACTTC; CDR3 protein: CASSDIGNTGREQYF
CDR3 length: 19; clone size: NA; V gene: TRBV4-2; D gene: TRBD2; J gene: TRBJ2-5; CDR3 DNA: TGTGCCAGCAGCCAATCTCCTCTGTCGAGCGGGAGGGCCAGGGAGACCCAGTACTTC; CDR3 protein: CASSQSPLSSGRARETQYF
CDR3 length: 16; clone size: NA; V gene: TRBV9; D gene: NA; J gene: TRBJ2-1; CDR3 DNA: TGTGCCAGCAGCCACGACTTGGGGAGCTCCTACAATGAGCAGTTCTTC; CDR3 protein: CASSHDLGSSYNEQFF
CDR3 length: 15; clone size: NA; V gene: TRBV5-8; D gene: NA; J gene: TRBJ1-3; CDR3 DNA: TGTGCCAGCAGCTTGGACAGCTACTCTGGAAACACCATATATTTT; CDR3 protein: CASSLDSYSGNTIYF
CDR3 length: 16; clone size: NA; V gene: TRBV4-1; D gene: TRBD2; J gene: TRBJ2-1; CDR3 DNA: TGCGCCAGCAGCCGATACCTAGCGGGATCAACCAATGAGCAGTTCTTC; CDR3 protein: CASSRYLAGSTNEQFF
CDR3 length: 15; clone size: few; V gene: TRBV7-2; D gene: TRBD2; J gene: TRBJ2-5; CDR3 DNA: TGTGCCAGCAGCCACAGGAGCGGGAGCGGGGAGACCCAGTACTTC; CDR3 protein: CASSHRSGSGETQYF
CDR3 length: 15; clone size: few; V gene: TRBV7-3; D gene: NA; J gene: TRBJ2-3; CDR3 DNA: TGTGCCAGCAGCTTTCTAGCCAGGGGAACAGATACGCAGTATTTT; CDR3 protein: CASSFLARGTDTQYF
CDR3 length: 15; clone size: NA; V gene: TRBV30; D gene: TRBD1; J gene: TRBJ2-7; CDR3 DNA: TGTGCCTGGAGCGCGGGACAGGGGAGTCTCTACGAGCAGTACTTC; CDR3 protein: CAWSAGQGSLYEQYF
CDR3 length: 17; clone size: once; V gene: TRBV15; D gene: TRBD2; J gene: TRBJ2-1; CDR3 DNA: TGTGCCACCAGCAGTGCGACTAGCGGTCGCAAGGGCAATGAGCAGTTCTTC; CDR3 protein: CATSSATSGRKGNEQFF
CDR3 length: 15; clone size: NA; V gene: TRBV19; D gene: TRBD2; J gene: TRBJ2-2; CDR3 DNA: TGTGCCAGCAGAATGGGGGCGGGAGGGTCCGGGGAGCTGTTTTTT; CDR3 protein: CASRMGAGGSGELFF
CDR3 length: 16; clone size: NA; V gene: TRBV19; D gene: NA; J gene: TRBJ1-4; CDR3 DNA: TGTGCCAGTACCGACGGACAGACGTCAACTAATGAAAAACTGTTTTTT; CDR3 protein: CASTDGQTSTNEKLFF
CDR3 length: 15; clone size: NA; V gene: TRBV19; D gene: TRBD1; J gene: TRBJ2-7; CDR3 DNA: TGTGCCAGTACCTTGGGACAGGACGGTTCCTACGAGCAGTACTTC; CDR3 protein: CASTLGQDGSYEQYF
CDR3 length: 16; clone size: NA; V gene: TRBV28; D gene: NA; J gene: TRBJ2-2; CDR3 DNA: TGTGCCAGCAGTTTCGCCCGGCAGGCGAACACCGGGGAGCTGTTTTTT; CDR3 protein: CASSFARQANTGELFF
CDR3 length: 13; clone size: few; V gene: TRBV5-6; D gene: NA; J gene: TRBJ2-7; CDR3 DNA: TGTGCCAGCAGCCCCTCGTTTGGAGGCGAGCAGTACTTC; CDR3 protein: CASSPSFGGEQYF
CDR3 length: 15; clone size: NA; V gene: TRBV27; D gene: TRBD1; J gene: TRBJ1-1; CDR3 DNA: TGTGCCAGCAGTTTCTCCGGGACAGGGAACACTGAAGCTTTCTTT; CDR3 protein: CASSFSGTGNTEAFF
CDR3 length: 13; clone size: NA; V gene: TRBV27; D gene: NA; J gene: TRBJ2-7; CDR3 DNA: TGTGCCAGCAGCTGGGGGGAGACCTACGAGCAGTACTTC; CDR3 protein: CASSWGETYEQYF
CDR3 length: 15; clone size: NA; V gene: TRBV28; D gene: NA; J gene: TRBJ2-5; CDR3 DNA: TGTGCCAGCAGTTTGAGGGCCGACCAGCAAGAGACCCAGTACTTC; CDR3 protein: CASSLRADQQETQYF
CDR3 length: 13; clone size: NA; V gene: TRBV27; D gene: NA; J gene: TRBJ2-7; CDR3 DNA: TGTGCCAGCAGTTTACGGCGGGGTTGGGAGCAGTACTTC; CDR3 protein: CASSLRRGWEQYF
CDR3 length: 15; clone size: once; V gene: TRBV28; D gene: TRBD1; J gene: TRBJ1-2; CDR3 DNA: TGTGCCAGCAGTTTCGGGACAGCGACCAACTATGGCTACACCTTC; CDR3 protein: CASSFGTATNYGYTF
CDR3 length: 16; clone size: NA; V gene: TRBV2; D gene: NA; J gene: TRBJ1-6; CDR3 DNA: TGTGCCAGCGGTTCCAGGGTCGGCTCCTATAATTCACCCCTCCACTTT; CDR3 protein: CASGSRVGSYNSPLHF